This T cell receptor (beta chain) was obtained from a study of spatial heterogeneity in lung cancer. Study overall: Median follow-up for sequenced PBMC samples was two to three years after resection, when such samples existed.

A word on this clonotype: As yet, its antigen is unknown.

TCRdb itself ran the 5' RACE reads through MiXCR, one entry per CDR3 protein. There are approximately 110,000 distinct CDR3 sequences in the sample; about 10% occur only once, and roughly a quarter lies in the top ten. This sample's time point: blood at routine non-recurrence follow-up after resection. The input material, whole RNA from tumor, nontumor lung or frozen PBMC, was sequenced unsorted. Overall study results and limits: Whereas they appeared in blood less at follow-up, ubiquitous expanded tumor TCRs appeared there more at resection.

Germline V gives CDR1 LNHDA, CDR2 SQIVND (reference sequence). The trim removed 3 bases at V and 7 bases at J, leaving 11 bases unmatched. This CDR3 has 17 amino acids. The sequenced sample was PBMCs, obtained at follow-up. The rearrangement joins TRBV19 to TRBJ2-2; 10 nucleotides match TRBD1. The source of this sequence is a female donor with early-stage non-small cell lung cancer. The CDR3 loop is CASSIQLDRGRSGELFF. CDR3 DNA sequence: TGTGCCAGTAGTATCCAACTCGACAGGGGGCGTAGCGGGGAGCTGTTTTTT.